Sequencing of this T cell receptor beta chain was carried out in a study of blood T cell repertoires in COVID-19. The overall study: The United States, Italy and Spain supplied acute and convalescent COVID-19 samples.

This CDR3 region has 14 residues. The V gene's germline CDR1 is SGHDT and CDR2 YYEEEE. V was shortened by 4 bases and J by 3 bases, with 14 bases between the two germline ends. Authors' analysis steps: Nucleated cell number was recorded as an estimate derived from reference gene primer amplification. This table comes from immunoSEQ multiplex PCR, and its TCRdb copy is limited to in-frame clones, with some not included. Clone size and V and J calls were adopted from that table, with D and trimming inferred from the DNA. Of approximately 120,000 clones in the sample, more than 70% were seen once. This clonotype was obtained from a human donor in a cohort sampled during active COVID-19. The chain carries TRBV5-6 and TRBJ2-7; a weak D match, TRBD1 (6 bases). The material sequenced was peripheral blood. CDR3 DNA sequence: TGTGCCAGCAGCGCTGAGAGGGGGATCTACGAGCAGTACTTC. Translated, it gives CASSAERGIYEQYF.